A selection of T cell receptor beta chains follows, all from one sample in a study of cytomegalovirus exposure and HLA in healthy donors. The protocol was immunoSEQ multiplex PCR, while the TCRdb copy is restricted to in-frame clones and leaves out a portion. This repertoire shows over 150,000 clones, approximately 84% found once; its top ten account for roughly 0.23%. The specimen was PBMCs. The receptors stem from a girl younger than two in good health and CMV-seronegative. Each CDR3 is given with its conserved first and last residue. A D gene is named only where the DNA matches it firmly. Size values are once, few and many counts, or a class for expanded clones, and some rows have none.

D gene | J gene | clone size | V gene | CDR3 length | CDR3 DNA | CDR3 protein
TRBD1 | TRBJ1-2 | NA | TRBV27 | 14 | TGTGCCAGCCAGAGGACAGGAGGGGCCTATGGCTACACCTTC | CASQRTGGAYGYTF
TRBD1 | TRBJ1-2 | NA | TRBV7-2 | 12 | TGTGCCACCGAGGACAGGGGCGTCGGCTACACCTTC | CATEDRGVGYTF
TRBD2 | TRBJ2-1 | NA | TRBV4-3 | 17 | TGCGCCAGCAGCCAAGATTTTTCGGGACTAGCGTACAATGAGCAGTTCTTC | CASSQDFSGLAYNEQFF
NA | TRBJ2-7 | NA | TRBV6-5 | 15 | TGTGCCAGCAGTACGGTTGGTTCGGACACCTACGAGCAGTACTTC | CASSTVGSDTYEQYF
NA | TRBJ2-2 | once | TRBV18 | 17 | TGTGCCAGCTCAGTGACAGTCCTATCAAGAAGCACCGGGGAGCTGTTTTTT | CASSVTVLSRSTGELFF
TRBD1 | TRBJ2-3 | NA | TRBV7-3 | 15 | TGTGCCAGCAGCTTCGACGGGACAGGGACAGATACGCAGTATTTT | CASSFDGTGTDTQYF
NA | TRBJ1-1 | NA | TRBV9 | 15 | TGTGCCAGCAGCGTAGAGCCCTCAATGAACACTGAAGCTTTCTTT | CASSVEPSMNTEAFF
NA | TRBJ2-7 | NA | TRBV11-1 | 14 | TGTGCCAGCAGCCCCGAACAGGGCGGCTACGAGCAGTACTTC | CASSPEQGGYEQYF
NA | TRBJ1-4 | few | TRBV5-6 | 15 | TGTGCCAGCAGCTTGCTGGACAGCTCAAATGAAAAACTGTTTTTT | CASSLLDSSNEKLFF
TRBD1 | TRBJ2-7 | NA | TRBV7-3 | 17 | TGTGCCAGCAGCCCCTGGACAGGGGAACTACTATCGTACGAGCAGTACTTC | CASSPWTGELLSYEQYF
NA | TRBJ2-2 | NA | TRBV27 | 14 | TGTGCCAGCAGTTTCGCAGAGAACACCGGGGAGCTGTTTTTT | CASSFAENTGELFF
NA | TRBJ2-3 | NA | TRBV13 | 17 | TGTGCCAGCAGCTCCATTAAACAGTTTACTCCCACAGATACGCAGTATTTT | CASSSIKQFTPTDTQYF
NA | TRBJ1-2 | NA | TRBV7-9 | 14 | TGTGCCAGCAGCCTATCTAGGAGGTCGGATGGCTACACCTTC | CASSLSRRSDGYTF
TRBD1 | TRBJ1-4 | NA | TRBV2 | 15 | TGTGCCAGCAGGCTTCCGGGACAGGGTAATGAAAAACTGTTTTTT | CASRLPGQGNEKLFF
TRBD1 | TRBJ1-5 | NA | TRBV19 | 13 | TGTGCCAGTAGTGTGGACAGGGAGCAGCCCCAGCATTTT | CASSVDREQPQHF
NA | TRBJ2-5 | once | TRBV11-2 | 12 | TGTGCCAGCAGCCGCCTTGGGGCGACCCAGTACTTC | CASSRLGATQYF
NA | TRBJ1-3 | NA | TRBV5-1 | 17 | TGCGCCAGCAGCTTGGAAGGGGCGACCTCCTCTGGAAACACCATATATTTT | CASSLEGATSSGNTIYF
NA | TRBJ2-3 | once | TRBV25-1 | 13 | TGTGCCAGCAGTGGGGAGAGCACAGATACGCAGTATTTT | CASSGESTDTQYF
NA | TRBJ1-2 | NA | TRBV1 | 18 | TGCACCAGCAGAGCCCCATCCTCCGGGACAGGGGTTAACTATGGCTACACCTTC | CTSRAPSSGTGVNYGYTF
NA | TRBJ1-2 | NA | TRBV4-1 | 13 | TGCGCCAGCAGCCAAGACGAGGTTTATGGCTACACCTTC | CASSQDEVYGYTF
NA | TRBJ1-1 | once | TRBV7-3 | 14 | TGTGCCAGCAGCTTGGTTGGGGAGACCACTGAAGCTTTCTTT | CASSLVGETTEAFF
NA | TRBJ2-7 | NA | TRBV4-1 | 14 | TGCGCCAGCAGCCAAGGGGCAGGGACCTACGAGCAGTACTTC | CASSQGAGTYEQYF
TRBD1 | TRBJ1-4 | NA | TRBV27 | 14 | TGTGCCAGCAGTTCCTCCGGGACAGCGATAGAACTGTTTTTT | CASSSSGTAIELFF
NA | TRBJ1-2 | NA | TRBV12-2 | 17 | TGTGCAAGTCGCTTGTCCCCCGCACTAGGTGATAACTATGGCTACACCTTC | CASRLSPALGDNYGYTF
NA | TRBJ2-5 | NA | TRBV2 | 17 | TGTGCCAGCAGTACAGGAAGGTGGAGGGGGACTAAAGAGACCCAGTACTTC | CASSTGRWRGTKETQYF
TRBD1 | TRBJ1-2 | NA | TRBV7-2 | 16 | TGTGCCAGCAGCTTAGCGATTACAGGGGGCGGCTATGGCTACACCTTC | CASSLAITGGGYGYTF
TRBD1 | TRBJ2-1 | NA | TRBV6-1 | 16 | TGTGCCAGCAGTGAAGCTCGGACAGGCGACTACAATGAGCAGTTCTTC | CASSEARTGDYNEQFF
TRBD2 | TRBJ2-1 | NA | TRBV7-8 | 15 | TGTGCCAGCAGCCCCCAACTAGCGGGGAACAATGAGCAGTTCTTC | CASSPQLAGNNEQFF
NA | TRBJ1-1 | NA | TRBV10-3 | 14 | TGTGCCATCAGTGTTGGGCACGTGAACACTGAAGCTTTCTTT | CAISVGHVNTEAFF
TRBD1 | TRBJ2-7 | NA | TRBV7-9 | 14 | TGTTCCAGCAGCCAACCGGGACAGGGATACGAGCAGTACTTC | CSSSQPGQGYEQYF
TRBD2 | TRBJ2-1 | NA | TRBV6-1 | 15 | TGTGCCAGCAGTGAAGTCGGCGGGGGGGCAGGTGAGCAGTTCTTC | CASSEVGGGAGEQFF
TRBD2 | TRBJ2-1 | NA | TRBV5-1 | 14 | TGCGCCAGCAGTTTACAGCGGGGGGACAATGAGCAGTTCTTC | CASSLQRGDNEQFF
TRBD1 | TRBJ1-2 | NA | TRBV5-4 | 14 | TGTGCCAGCAGCTTGGAACAGGGGCACTATGGCTACACCTTC | CASSLEQGHYGYTF
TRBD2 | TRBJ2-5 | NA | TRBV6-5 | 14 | TGTGCCAGCAGTTTAGCGGGAGGGCAAGAGACCCAGTACTTC | CASSLAGGQETQYF
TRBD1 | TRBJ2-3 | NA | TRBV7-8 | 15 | TGTGCCAGCAGCTTATCCGGGACAGGGAAAGATACGCAGTATTTT | CASSLSGTGKDTQYF
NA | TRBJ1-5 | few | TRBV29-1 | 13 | TGCAGCTTCGTAACAGGGCGCAATCAGCCCCAGCATTTT | CSFVTGRNQPQHF
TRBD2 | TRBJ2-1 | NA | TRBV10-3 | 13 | TGTGCCATCAGACTAGCGGGAGTCAATGAGCAGTTCTTC | CAIRLAGVNEQFF
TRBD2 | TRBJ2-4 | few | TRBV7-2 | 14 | TGTGCCAGCAGCCGAACCGGGACTATGAACATTCAGTACTTC | CASSRTGTMNIQYF
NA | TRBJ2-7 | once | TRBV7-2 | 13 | TGTGCCAGCAGCTCCAACGAGTTCTACGAGCAGTACTTC | CASSSNEFYEQYF
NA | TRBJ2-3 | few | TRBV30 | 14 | TGTGCCTGGAGTGTTTTGGGCGCCACAGATACGCAGTATTTT | CAWSVLGATDTQYF
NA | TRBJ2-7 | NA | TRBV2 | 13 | TGTGCCAGCACCAGGCTATTCTCCTACGAGCAGTACTTC | CASTRLFSYEQYF
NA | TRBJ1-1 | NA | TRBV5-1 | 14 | TGCGCCAGCAGCTTGGATGGGGGGGACACTGAAGCTTTCTTT | CASSLDGGDTEAFF
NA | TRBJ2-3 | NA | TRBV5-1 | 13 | TGCGCCAGCAGCCCACAGGGGGGGGATACGCAGTATTTT | CASSPQGGDTQYF
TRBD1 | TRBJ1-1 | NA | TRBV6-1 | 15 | TGTGCCAGCAGTGAGGGACAGGGAGGGAGCACTGAAGCTTTCTTT | CASSEGQGGSTEAFF
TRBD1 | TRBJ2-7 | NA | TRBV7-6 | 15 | TGTGCCAGCAGCCTCACCCGGGACAGATACTACGAGCAGTACTTC | CASSLTRDRYYEQYF
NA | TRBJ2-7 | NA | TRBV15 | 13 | TGTGCCACCAGCGTAGGGGTTCAAGACGAGCAGTACTTC | CATSVGVQDEQYF
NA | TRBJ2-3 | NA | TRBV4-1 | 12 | TGCGCCAGCAGCCAAATAACAGATACGCAGTATTTT | CASSQITDTQYF
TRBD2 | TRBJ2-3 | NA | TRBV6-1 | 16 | TGTGCCAGCAGTGAACGTAGCGGGGGGACCACAGATACGCAGTATTTT | CASSERSGGTTDTQYF
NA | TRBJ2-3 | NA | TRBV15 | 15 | TGTGCCACCTCGGGGGTGGTAGCGAGCACAGATACGCAGTATTTT | CATSGVVASTDTQYF
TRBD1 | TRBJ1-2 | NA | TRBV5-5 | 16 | TGTGCCAGCAGCTTACAGGGGGAAATGGGGTCGCATGGCTACACCTTC | CASSLQGEMGSHGYTF
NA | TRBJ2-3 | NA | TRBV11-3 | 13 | TGTGCCAGCAGCTTAGGAGTCCCAGATACGCAGTATTTT | CASSLGVPDTQYF
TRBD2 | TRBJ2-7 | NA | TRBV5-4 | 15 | TGTGCCAGCAGCTTGGACGGCGGAGGGAGGGACGAGCAGTACTTC | CASSLDGGGRDEQYF
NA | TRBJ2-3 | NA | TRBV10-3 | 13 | TGTGCCATCAGCTACAGAATCCAAGATACGCAGTATTTT | CAISYRIQDTQYF
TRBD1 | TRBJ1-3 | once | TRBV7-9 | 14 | TGTGCCAGCAGGGACAGGGGAAAAGGAAACACCATATATTTT | CASRDRGKGNTIYF
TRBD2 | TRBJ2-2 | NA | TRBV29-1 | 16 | TGCAGCGTTCGAAGGACTAGCGGGGGGAACACCGGGGAGCTGTTTTTT | CSVRRTSGGNTGELFF
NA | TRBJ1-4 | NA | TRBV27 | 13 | TGTGCCAGCAGTCCCGACTGGGATGAAAAACTGTTTTTT | CASSPDWDEKLFF